Below, 28 T cell receptor beta chains from the same sample are listed, as sequenced in a study of breast tumors, draining lymph nodes, adjacent tissues. Each CDR3 protein gets one entry after TCRdb re-called the multiplex PCR reads with MiXCR. The sample holds approximately 22,000 distinct CDR3 sequences, approximately 32% seen once. Sample: breast tumor tissue. These receptors were obtained from a female donor with breast cancer. Some clones in this sample may be carry-over from other donors' samples.

The chain combines TRBV10-3 with TRBJ2-7, with 7 bases aligning to TRBD1. The CDR3 consists of 11 residues. Germline CDR1 is ENHRY and CDR2 is SYGVKD. The CDR3 loop is CAGGQAYEQYF. The CDR3 region has the DNA TGTGCTGGCGGACAGGCCTACGAGCAGTACTTC.

This clonotype was picked up many times. This chain connects TRBV7-3 to TRBJ2-3; TRBD2 aligns across 8 bases. J was trimmed by 5 bases and V by 6 bases; bases with no gene match: 10. Germline loops: CDR1 SGHTA, CDR2 FQGTGA. The CDR3 loop spans 15 amino acids. CDR3 coding DNA: TGTGCCAGCAGTTCTACCGGGACTAGGGTAGATACGCAGTATTTT. Protein product: CASSSTGTRVDTQYF.

There are many counts of this clonotype. V gene TRBV7-9 combines with J gene TRBJ1-5; the D is unclear. CDR3 length: 12 residues. CDR1 and CDR2 (germline): SEHNR, FQNEAQ (reference sequence). The V end was cut by 3 bases, the J end by 6 bases, with 6 bases between. CDR3: CASSLSSQPQHF. The CDR3 DNA reads as TGTGCCAGCAGCTTGTCCAGTCAGCCCCAGCATTTT.

Remarks on this clonotype: A much larger clone lies one base from this, so it may be a read error. The chain uses TRBV28 and TRBJ1-4; 8 nucleotides agree with TRBD1. In germline, CDR1 is MDHEN, CDR2 SYDVKM. The CDR3 is made up of 15 amino acids. This CDR3 reads CASGLVTGGGEKLFF. For the CDR3, the DNA is TGTGCCAGCGGTTTAGTCACAGGGGGAGGTGAAAAACTGTTTTTT.

The rearrangement joins TRBV28 to TRBJ2-3; TRBD2 matches at 7 bases. The CDR3 is 18 amino acids. Germline V CDR1 and CDR2: MDHEN, SYDVKM. J was trimmed by 7 bases and V by 3 bases; bases with no gene match: 19. CDR3 nucleotide sequence: TGTGCCAGCAGTTTCCAAGGGCTATTGCGGCGGGAGTTTAATACGCAGTATTTT. Its protein product is CASSFQGLLRREFNTQYF. The whole variable domain, remainder taken from reference TRBV28 and TRBJ2-3, is DVKVTQSSRYLVKRTGEKVFLECVQDMDHENMFWYRQDPGLGLRLIYFSYDVKMKEKGDIPEGYSVSREKKERFSLILESASTNQTSMYLCASSFQGLLRREFNTQYFGPGTRLTVL.

This clonotype was detected once. A clone one base away is much larger, so this may be a read error. The chain couples TRBV19 to TRBJ1-1; no reliable D call. This CDR3 has 14 amino acids. Germline V lookup: CDR1 LNHDA, CDR2 SQIVND (reference sequence). CDR3 coding DNA: TGTGCCAGTAGTATAGATGCGGTGAACACTGGAGCTTTCTTT. It is translated as CASSIDAVNTGAFF.

The V and J genes are TRBV12-3 or TRBV12-4 and TRBJ2-7; a weak D match, TRBD1 (6 bases). This CDR3 contains 11 residues. With 8 bases removed from V and 1 base from J, the gap between germline ends came to 6 bases. CDR3 coding DNA: TGTGCCAGCGGACAGTCCTACGAGCAGTACTTC. Translation: CASGQSYEQYF.

This clonotype was seen repeatedly, ten times or more. The V and J genes are TRBV19 and TRBJ2-7, with a possible D match to TRBD1 (6 bases). Germline CDR1 and CDR2: LNHDA and SQIVND (reference sequence). The CDR3 is 17 residues long. V dropped 2 bases and J dropped 0 bases, with 17 bases sitting between them. CDR3 coding DNA: TGTGCCAGTAGTATAAGAATATCTAGGGACATCTCCTACGAGCAGTACTTC. Translated, it gives CASSIRISRDISYEQYF. Together with reference TRBV19 and TRBJ2-7, the CDR3 gives the full variable domain: DGGITQSPKYLFRKEGQNVTLSCEQNLNHDAMYWYRQDPGQGLRLIYYSQIVNDFQKGDIAEGYSVSREKKESFPLTVTSAQKNPTAFYLCASSIRISRDISYEQYFGPGTRLTVT.

Ten or more counts support this clonotype. Written as DNA, the CDR3 is TGCGCCAGCAGTGAAACCGGACTAGCGGGAGGGCCGGTAGACAATGAGCAGTTCTTC. Its translation is CASSETGLAGGPVDNEQFF. The chain joins TRBV10-2 to TRBJ2-1; 15 bases are a match to TRBD2. The CDR3 runs 19 residues. Unmatched junction bases numbered 11, after V lost 3 bases and J lost 5 bases. Looked up from germline, CDR1 is WSHSY and CDR2 is SAAADI.

This clonotype was observed many times. The V gene is TRBV12-3 or TRBV12-4, the J gene TRBJ2-1, with 9 bases that match TRBD2. The CDR3 contains 16 residues. The V gene end was trimmed by 5 bases and the J gene end by 5 bases; junction bases not matched to a gene: 10. CDR3 residues: CASSPWREGPHNEQFF. The CDR3 coding sequence is TGTGCCAGCAGTCCCTGGCGGGAGGGCCCCCACAATGAGCAGTTCTTC.

Many counts were recorded for this clonotype. The chain joins TRBV7-9 to TRBJ2-2, with 9 bases aligning to TRBD2. Germline trimming cut 4 bases from V and 0 bases from J; bases unmatched to any gene: 6. The CDR3 is 17 residues long. CDR1 SEHNR and CDR2 FQNEAQ come from the germline V gene (reference sequence). CDR3 in DNA: TGTGCCAGCAGCTCGAAATCTAGCGGGACGAACACCGGGGAGCTGTTTTTT. This sequence encodes CASSSKSSGTNTGELFF.

In this sample, this clonotype turned up many times. V is TRBV6-2 or TRBV6-3 and J is TRBJ1-2, with D tentatively TRBD1 (5 bases). Trimming left V 5 bases short and J 3 bases short, with 16 bases between. This CDR3 has 15 amino acids. Germline V CDR1 and CDR2: MNHEY, SVGEGT. The CDR3 nucleotides are TGTGCCAGCAGTATCCACCAGGGATTTTACTATGGCTACACCTTC. Protein: CASSIHQGFYYGYTF.

Within the sample, this clonotype is medium-sized. The J gene is TRBJ2-7, the V gene TRBV20-1; the D call may be TRBD1 or TRBD2 (6 bases each). From germline, CDR1 is DFQATT and CDR2 SNEGSKA (reference sequence). The length of the CDR3 is 16 residues. The ends were cut back, 0 bases at V and 6 bases at J, with 21 bases in the middle. The CDR3 region has the DNA TGCAGTGCTAGAGATGTCTCAGGGGCAAGGGGAGGCGAGCAGTACTTC. Translating gives CSARDVSGARGGEQYF.

In its sample, this clonotype was seen many times. The DNA for the CDR3 is TGTGCCAGCAGTTTAAGATGGCGAGCTTCCTACGAGCAGTACTTC. Translation: CASSLRWRASYEQYF. The chain is built from TRBV27 and TRBJ2-7; D unresolved. This CDR3 spans 15 amino acids. Germline CDR1 MNHEY, CDR2 SMNVEV (reference sequence). The germline V and J ends were trimmed by 2 bases and 1 base, with 12 bases remaining between them.

The gene calls are TRBV7-2 and TRBJ1-6; no clear D gene. The V end was cut by 3 bases, the J end by 6 bases, with 12 bases between. Per germline, CDR1 SGHTA and CDR2 FQGNSA. The CDR3 runs 15 residues. CDR3 sequence (DNA): TGTGCCAGCAGCTTTCTAGACGGCACTAATTCACCCCTCCACTTT. Translating it yields CASSFLDGTNSPLHF.

At least ten counts were recorded for this clonotype. The chain is built from TRBV29-1 and TRBJ1-6; 9 bases fit TRBD1. Germline V CDR1 and CDR2: SQVTM, ANQGSEA. Trimming at V came to 7 bases and at J to 6 bases, leaving 4 bases not matched to a gene. CDR3 length equals 13 residues. The CDR3: CSAGQGSNSPLHF. The CDR3 DNA sequence: TGCAGCGCTGGACAGGGGTCTAATTCACCCCTCCACTTT.

In its sample, this clonotype was seen many times. V usage is TRBV2 and J usage is TRBJ2-2; TRBD2 might be the D (5 bases). V was cut by 7 bases and J by 5 bases, with 20 bases left in between. Germline V gene data show CDR1 as SNHLY and CDR2 as FYNNEI. This CDR3 has 16 amino acids. CDR3 residues: CASTLGVRSGTGELFF. Written as DNA, the CDR3 is TGTGCCAGCACCCTCGGGGTTCGTTCGGGGACCGGGGAGCTGTTTTTT.

This clonotype was counted between two and nine times. This may be a read error: a much more frequent sequence differs by one nucleotide. The gene calls are TRBV6-2 or TRBV6-3 and TRBJ2-1; D unresolved. V gave up 5 bases and J gave up 9 bases, with 8 bases separating them. This CDR3 has 11 amino acids. Germline V gene data show CDR1 as MNHEY and CDR2 as SVGEGT. Here the CDR3 reads CASSKKPEQFF. CDR3 DNA: TGTGCCAGCAGTAAGAAGCCTGAGCAGTTCTTC.

The CDR3 region has the DNA TGCGCCAGCAGCTTTCCGACAGGGAACACTGAAGCTTTCTTT. Its translation is CASSFPTGNTEAFF. The chain couples TRBV5-1 to TRBJ1-1, with D possibly TRBD1 on 6 matching bases. The V gene lost 2 bases and the J gene lost 1 base, with 9 bases spanning the gap. CDR3 size: 14 residues. The germline V gene encodes CDR1 SGHRS and CDR2 YFSETQ.

This clonotype occurred a few times. The chain is built from TRBV28 and TRBJ2-1, with 11 nucleotides matching TRBD2. J gave up 4 bases and V 1 base, and 3 bases lay outside the gene matches. Germline CDR1 and CDR2: MDHEN and SYDVKM. CDR3 length: 16 residues. CDR3 residues: CASSLSGTSGYNEQFF. DNA for the CDR3: TGTGCCAGCAGTTTATCGGGGACTAGCGGATACAATGAGCAGTTCTTC.

The sample holds many counts of this clonotype. This chain connects TRBV14 to TRBJ2-3; TRBD2 matches 10 bases. The length of the CDR3 is 17 residues. CDR1 is SGHDN and CDR2 is FVKESK in the germline V gene. The V segment lost 6 bases and the J segment 8 bases; nucleotides outside the gene matches: 17. CDR3 bases: TGTGCCAGCAGGGGTCAAGCGGGAGGGCCTCGAGAAGCTACGCAGTATTTT. It is translated as CASRGQAGGPREATQYF.

This clonotype was recorded many times. This chain connects TRBV5-5 to TRBJ2-6, with 11 bases identical to TRBD1. The germline CDR1 and CDR2 sequences are SGHKS and YYEKEE (reference sequence). V shed 0 bases and J 5 bases; nucleotides not matched to a gene: 4. The CDR3 consists of 17 residues. CDR3 region: CASSLGTGGIRANVLTF. The CDR3 DNA reads as TGTGCCAGCAGCTTGGGGACAGGGGGCATCAGGGCCAACGTCCTGACTTTC.

In its sample, this clonotype was seen many times. The chain uses TRBV4-1 and TRBJ2-7, with TRBD2 as a possible D gene (5 bases). Trimming cost V 0 bases and J 4 bases, with 13 bases left between them. CDR1 and CDR2 from the germline V gene are MGHRA and YSYEKL. The CDR3 has 15 amino acids. The CDR3 DNA reads TGCGCCAGCAGCCAAGATTTCGGGGTTAGGTACGAGCAGTACTTC. Its translation is CASSQDFGVRYEQYF.

With regard to this clonotype: This clone may be a read error of a much larger clone one base away. The gene calls are TRBV7-2 and TRBJ1-2, with TRBD1 as a possible D gene (6 bases). Germline assignment: CDR1 SGHTA and CDR2 FQGNSA. The length of the CDR3 is 14 residues. The CDR3 nucleotides are TGTGCCAGCAGCTCCGCCTGGGGGGGCTATGGCTGCACCTTC. Translated: CASSSAWGGYGCTF.

The sample holds a few counts of this clonotype. This clone may be a read error of a much larger clone one base away. The chain recombines TRBV29-1 with TRBJ2-7; no definite D call. The CDR3 extends over 14 amino acids. Trimming removed 1 base from V and 3 bases from J, with 13 bases in between. The germline V gene has CDR1 SQVTM and CDR2 ANQGSEA. CDR3 nucleotides: TGCAGCGTTGAAGCGGAAAGTGGTGGCTACGAGCAGTACTTC. Translated, it gives CSVEAESGGYEQYF.

In its sample, this clonotype ranks as medium-sized. The genes are TRBV28 and TRBJ1-2, with D possibly matching TRBD1 (5 bases). The V gene's germline CDR1 is MDHEN and CDR2 SYDVKM. The CDR3 consists of 14 residues. V lost 2 bases to trimming and J lost 5 bases, with 12 bases between them. The CDR3 DNA reads as TGTGCCAGCAGTTTAGCCAGGGCCCCTTATGGCTACACCTTC. It yields the protein CASSLARAPYGYTF.

V usage is TRBV2 and J usage is TRBJ2-7, with a possible D match to TRBD2 (6 bases). V was trimmed by 2 bases and J by 4 bases, leaving 12 bases between them. This CDR3 is 14 amino acids long. Germline V gene data show CDR1 as SNHLY and CDR2 as FYNNEI. DNA of the CDR3: TGTGCCAGCAGTGAATTTCAGGGACTGTACGAGCAGTACTTC. This translates into CASSEFQGLYEQYF.

The sample holds many counts of this clonotype. The CDR3: CASSPLDGDTQYF. Here the CDR3 DNA reads TGTGCCAGCAGCCCCCTGGATGGAGATACGCAGTATTTT. This chain connects TRBV3-1 to TRBJ2-3; no firm D call. Germline CDR1 is LGHDT and CDR2 is YNNKEL (reference sequence). This CDR3 spans 13 amino acids. Between the trimmed V and J ends, which lost 4 bases and 5 bases, there was a span of 10 bases.